A single sample gave rise to the 8 T cell receptor beta chains below, sequenced in a study of T-cell reconstitution after alpha-beta-depleted transplantation in children. Construction of the TCRbeta library involved unique molecular identifiers. TCRdb fed the PCR reads into MiXCR, producing one record per CDR3 protein. The table records 240,000 or so distinct CDR3 sequences, about 11% of them present only once. The sequencing here drew on PBMCs from the stem cell graft donor, taken from the stem cell graft. These receptors all stem from a human donor who donated a stem cell graft to a child with acute lymphoblastic leukemia.

This clonotype was recorded many times. V is TRBV20-1 and J is TRBJ2-7, with a tentative D call TRBD1 (5 bases). The ends were cut back, 1 base at V and 1 base at J, with 11 bases in the middle. This CDR3 spans 14 amino acids. CDR1 is DFQATT, CDR2 SNEGSKA, per germline (reference sequence). The CDR3 sequence: CSARGGGRSYEQYF. CDR3 bases: TGCAGTGCTAGAGGGGGCGGCAGATCCTACGAGCAGTACTTC.

The sample holds many counts of this clonotype. V is TRBV28 and J is TRBJ2-7; TRBD1 agrees at 7 bases. The CDR3 loop spans 14 amino acids. After removal of 7 bases from V and 6 bases from J, the junction contained 12 bases not matched to a gene. CDR1 and CDR2 from the germline V gene are MDHEN and SYDVKM. The CDR3 nucleotides read TGTGCCAGCAACCGACAGGGACATATTTCCGAGCAGTACTTC. Protein: CASNRQGHISEQYF.

This clonotype showed up many times. In nucleotides, the CDR3 is TGTGCCAGCAGTGAGTTACAGGGCAACTATGGCTACACCTTC. Amino acid sequence: CASSELQGNYGYTF. V gene TRBV25-1 combines with J gene TRBJ1-2; TRBD1 is a possible D gene (6 bases). With 3 bases removed from V and 2 bases from J, the gap between germline ends came to 10 bases. The V gene's germline CDR1 is MGHDK and CDR2 SYGVNS. The CDR3 totals 14 residues.

The sample holds many counts of this clonotype. The CDR3 is CASSTPPLF. CDR3 sequence (DNA): TGTGCCAGCAGCACTCCACCTCTTTTT. The gene calls are TRBV21-1 and TRBJ1-4. TRBV21-1 is classified as a pseudogene. This CDR3 has 9 amino acids.

This clonotype was picked up many times. The rearrangement links TRBV28 to TRBJ2-4; TRBD2 might be the D (5 bases). V gave up 2 bases and J gave up 4 bases, with 15 bases separating them. This CDR3 comprises 16 residues. Germline V gene lookup returns CDR1 MDHEN and CDR2 SYDVKM. Here the CDR3 DNA reads TGTGCCAGCAGTTTAAATCCGAACCGGGATAAAAACATTCAGTACTTC. Translated, it gives CASSLNPNRDKNIQYF.

This clonotype was seen only a few times. The rearrangement links TRBV3-1 to TRBJ2-5, with 10 nucleotides matching TRBD1. The CDR3 contains 16 residues. J gave up 2 bases and V 4 bases, and 7 bases lay outside the gene matches. From germline, CDR1 is LGHDT and CDR2 YNNKEL (reference sequence). CDR3 nucleotides: TGTGCCAGCAGCCCCCGGGACAGGGGAATGCAAGAGACCCAGTACTTC. This encodes CASSPRDRGMQETQYF.

The chain recombines TRBV7-3 with TRBJ2-5; TRBD1 is a possible D gene (5 bases). From germline, CDR1 is SGHTA and CDR2 FQGTGA. CDR3 length: 15 residues. The germline V and J ends were trimmed by 0 bases and 9 bases, with 17 bases remaining between them. The CDR3 region has the DNA TGTGCCAGCAGCTTAACGGGGCTAGAAATGGGGCCCCAGTACTTC. Amino acid sequence: CASSLTGLEMGPQYF.

Ten or more counts support this clonotype. In nucleotides, the CDR3 is TGTGCCAGCAGTCGGACATCCCGAGGCACCGGGGAGCTGTTTTTT. Amino acid sequence: CASSRTSRGTGELFF. The chain joins TRBV6-5 to TRBJ2-2, with D tentatively TRBD1 (5 bases). V dropped 5 bases and J dropped 4 bases, with 14 bases sitting between them. Germline V CDR1 and CDR2: MNHEY, SVGAGI. The CDR3 length is 15 residues.